This T cell receptor beta chain was captured in a study of spatial heterogeneity in lung cancer. TCRdb used MiXCR to reprocess the 5' RACE reads, holding one entry per CDR3 protein. The sample includes roughly 79,000 distinct CDR3 sequences, roughly 12% of them seen just once. The V end lost 4 bases, the J end lost 2 bases, and 6 bases lay between the germline ends. The CDR3 is 12 amino acids. Germline CDR1 is LGHDT and CDR2 is YNNKEL (reference sequence). This clonotype has a count of ten or more. Time point defined: sample taken at primary tumor resection. No cells were sorted before sequencing. The whole RNA sequenced was extracted from tumor, nontumor lung or frozen PBMC.

The source was PBMCs, collected at surgery. This sequence originates from a male donor with early-stage non-small cell lung cancer. The V and J genes are TRBV3-1 and TRBJ2-7; D is undetermined. The CDR3 region is CASSLTAYEQYF. The DNA for the CDR3 is TGTGCCAGCAGCCTTACAGCCTACGAGCAGTACTTC.